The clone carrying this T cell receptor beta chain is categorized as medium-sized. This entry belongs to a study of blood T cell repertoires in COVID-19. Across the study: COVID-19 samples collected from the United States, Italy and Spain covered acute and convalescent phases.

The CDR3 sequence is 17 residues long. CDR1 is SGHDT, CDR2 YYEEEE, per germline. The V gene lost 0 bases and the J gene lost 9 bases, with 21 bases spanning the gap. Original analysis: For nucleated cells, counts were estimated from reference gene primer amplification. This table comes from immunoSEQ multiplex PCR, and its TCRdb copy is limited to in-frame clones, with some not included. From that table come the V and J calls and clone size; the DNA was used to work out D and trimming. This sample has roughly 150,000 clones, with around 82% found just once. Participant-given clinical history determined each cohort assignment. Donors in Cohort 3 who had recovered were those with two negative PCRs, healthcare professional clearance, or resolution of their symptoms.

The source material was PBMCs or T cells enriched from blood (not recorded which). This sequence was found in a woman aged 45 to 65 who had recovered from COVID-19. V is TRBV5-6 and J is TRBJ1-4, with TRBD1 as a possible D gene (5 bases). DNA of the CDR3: TGTGCCAGCAGCTTGGAATCAGCGGGGCAGGGTATAAAAAAACTGTTTTTT. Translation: CASSLESAGQGIKKLFF.